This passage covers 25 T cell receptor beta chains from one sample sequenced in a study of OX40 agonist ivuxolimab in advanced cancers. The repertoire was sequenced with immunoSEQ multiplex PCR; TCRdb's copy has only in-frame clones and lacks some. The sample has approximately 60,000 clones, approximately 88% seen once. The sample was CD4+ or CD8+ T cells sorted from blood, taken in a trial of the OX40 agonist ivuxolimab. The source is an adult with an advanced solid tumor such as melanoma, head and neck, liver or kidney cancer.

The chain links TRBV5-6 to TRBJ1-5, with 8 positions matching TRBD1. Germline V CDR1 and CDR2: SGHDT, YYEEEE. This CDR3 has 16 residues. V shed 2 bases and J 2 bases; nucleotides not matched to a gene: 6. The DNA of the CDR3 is TGTGCCAGCAGCTTTGGGCCAGGGGGCCGCAATCAGCCCCAGCATTTT. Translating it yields CASSFGPGGRNQPQHF.

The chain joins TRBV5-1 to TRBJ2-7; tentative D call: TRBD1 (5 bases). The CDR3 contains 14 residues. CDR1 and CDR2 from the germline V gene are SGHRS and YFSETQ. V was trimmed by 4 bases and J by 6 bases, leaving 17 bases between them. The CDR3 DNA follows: TGCGCCAGCAGCGGCACAGGTGGAGAGAGCGAGCAGTACTTC. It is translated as CASSGTGGESEQYF. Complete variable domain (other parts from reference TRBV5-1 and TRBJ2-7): KAGVTQTPRYLIKTRGQQVTLSCSPISGHRSVSWYQQTPGQGLQFLFEYFSETQRNKGNFPGRFSGRQFSNSRSEMNVSTLELGDSALYLCASSGTGGESEQYFGPGTRLTVT.

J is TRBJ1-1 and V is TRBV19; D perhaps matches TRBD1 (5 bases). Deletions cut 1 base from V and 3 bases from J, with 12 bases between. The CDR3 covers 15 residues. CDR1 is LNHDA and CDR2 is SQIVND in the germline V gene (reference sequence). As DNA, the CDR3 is TGTGCCAGTAGTATAGGGTTGGGCAGGGACACTGAAGCTTTCTTT. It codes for CASSIGLGRDTEAFF.

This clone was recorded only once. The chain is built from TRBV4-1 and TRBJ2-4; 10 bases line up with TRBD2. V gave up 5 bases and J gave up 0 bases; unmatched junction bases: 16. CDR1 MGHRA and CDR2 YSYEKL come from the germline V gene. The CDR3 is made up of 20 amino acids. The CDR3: CASSSISPGLASLAKNIQYF. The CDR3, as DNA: TGCGCCAGCAGCTCCATCTCCCCGGGACTAGCGTCCTTAGCCAAAAACATTCAGTACTTC.

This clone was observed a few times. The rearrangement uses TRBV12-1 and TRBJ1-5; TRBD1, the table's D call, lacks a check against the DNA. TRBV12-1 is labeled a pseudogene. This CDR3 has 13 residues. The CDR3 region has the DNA TGTGCCAGCAGCCGACAGGGCAATCAGCCCCAGCATTTT. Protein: CASSRQGNQPQHF.

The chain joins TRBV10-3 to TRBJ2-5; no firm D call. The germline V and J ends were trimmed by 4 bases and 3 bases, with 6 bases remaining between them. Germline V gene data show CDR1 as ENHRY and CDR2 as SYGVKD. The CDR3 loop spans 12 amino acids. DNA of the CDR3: TGTGCCATCAGTGGGGCTGAAGAGACCCAGTACTTC. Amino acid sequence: CAISGAEETQYF.

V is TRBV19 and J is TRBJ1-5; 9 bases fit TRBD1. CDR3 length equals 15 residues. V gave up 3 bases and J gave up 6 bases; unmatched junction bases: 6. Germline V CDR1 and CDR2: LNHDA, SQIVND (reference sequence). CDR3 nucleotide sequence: TGTGCCAGTAGTATTGGACAGGGGAGGATTCAGCCCCAGCATTTT. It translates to CASSIGQGRIQPQHF. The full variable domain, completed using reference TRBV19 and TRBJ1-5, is DGGITQSPKYLFRKEGQNVTLSCEQNLNHDAMYWYRQDPGQGLRLIYYSQIVNDFQKGDIAEGYSVSREKKESFPLTVTSAQKNPTAFYLCASSIGQGRIQPQHFGDGTRLSIL.

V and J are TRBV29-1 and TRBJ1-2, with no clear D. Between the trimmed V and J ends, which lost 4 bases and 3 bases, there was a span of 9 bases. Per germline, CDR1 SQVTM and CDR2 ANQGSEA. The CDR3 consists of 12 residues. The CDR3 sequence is CSVGSGHYGYTF. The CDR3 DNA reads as TGCAGCGTTGGGAGCGGGCACTATGGCTACACCTTC.

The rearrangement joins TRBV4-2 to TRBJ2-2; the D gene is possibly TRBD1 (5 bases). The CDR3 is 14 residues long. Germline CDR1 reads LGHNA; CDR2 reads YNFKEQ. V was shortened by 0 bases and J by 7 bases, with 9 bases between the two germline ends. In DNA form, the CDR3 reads TGTGCCAGCAGCCAAGATCAGGGTGTCGGGGAGCTGTTTTTT. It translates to CASSQDQGVGELFF.

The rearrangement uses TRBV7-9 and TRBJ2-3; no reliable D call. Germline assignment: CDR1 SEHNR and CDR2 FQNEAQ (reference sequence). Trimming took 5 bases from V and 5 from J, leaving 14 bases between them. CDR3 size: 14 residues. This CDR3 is CASSPARRIDTQYF. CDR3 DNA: TGTGCCAGCAGCCCCGCCCGTCGGATAGATACGCAGTATTTT.

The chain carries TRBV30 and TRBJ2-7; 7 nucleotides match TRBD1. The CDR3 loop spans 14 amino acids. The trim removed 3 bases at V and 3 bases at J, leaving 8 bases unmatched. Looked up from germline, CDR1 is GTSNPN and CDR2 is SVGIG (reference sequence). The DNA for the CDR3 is TGTGCCTGGAGGGAAAGGGACAGCCGCTACGAGCAGTACTTC. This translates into CAWRERDSRYEQYF.

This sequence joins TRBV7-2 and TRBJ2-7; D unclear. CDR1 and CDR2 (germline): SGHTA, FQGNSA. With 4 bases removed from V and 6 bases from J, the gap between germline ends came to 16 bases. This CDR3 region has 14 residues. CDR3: CASSSDVAVPEQYF. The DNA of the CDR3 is TGTGCCAGCAGCTCGGACGTCGCCGTGCCCGAGCAGTACTTC.

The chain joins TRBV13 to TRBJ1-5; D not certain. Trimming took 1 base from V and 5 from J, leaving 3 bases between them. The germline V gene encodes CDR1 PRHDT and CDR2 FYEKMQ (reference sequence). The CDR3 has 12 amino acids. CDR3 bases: TGTGCCAGCAGCTTAGCCGATCAGCCCCAGCATTTT. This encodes CASSLADQPQHF.

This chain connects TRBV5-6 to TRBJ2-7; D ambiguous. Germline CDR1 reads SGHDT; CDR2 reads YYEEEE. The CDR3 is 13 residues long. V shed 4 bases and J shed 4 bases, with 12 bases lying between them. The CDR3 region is CASSVPYRYEQYF. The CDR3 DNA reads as TGTGCCAGCAGCGTGCCTTACCGTTACGAGCAGTACTTC. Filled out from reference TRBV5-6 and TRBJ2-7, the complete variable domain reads DAGVTQSPTHLIKTRGQQVTLRCSPKSGHDTVSWYQQALGQGPQFIFQYYEEEERQRGNFPDRFSGHQFPNYSSELNVNALLLGDSALYLCASSVPYRYEQYFGPGTRLTVT.

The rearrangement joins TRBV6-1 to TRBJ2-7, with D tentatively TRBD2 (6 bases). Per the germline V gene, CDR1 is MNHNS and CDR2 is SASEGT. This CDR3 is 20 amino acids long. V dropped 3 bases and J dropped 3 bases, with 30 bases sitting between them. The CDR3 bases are TGTGCCAGCAGTGACGTTCCCCCGGGAGACAATAGTCTACGGTTCTACGAGCAGTACTTC. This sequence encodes CASSDVPPGDNSLRFYEQYF.

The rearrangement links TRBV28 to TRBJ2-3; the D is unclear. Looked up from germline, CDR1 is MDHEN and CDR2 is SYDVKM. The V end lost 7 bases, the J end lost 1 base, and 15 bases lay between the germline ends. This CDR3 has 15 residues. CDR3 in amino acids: CASTRSDGGTDTQYF. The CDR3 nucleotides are TGTGCCAGCACCAGATCCGATGGGGGCACAGATACGCAGTATTTT.

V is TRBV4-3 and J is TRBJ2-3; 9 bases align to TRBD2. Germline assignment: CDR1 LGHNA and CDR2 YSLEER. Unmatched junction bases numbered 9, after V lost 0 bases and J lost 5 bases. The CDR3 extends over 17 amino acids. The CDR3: CASSQDPAGGRGDTQYF. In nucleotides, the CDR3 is TGCGCCAGCAGCCAAGATCCAGCGGGGGGCCGTGGAGATACGCAGTATTTT.

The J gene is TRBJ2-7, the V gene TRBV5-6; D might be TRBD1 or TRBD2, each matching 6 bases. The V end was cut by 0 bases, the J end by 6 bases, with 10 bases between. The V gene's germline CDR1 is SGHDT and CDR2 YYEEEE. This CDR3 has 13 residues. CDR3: CASSLGRGGEQYF. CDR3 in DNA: TGTGCCAGCAGCTTGGGCAGGGGAGGCGAGCAGTACTTC.

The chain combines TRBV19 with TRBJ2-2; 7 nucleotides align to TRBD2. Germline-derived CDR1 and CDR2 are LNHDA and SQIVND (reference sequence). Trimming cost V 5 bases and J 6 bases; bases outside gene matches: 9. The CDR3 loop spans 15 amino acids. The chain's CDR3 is CASSVTSLDAGELFF. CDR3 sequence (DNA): TGTGCCAGTAGTGTGACTAGCTTGGACGCCGGGGAGCTGTTTTTT. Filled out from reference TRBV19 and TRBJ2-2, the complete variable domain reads DGGITQSPKYLFRKEGQNVTLSCEQNLNHDAMYWYRQDPGQGLRLIYYSQIVNDFQKGDIAEGYSVSREKKESFPLTVTSAQKNPTAFYLCASSVTSLDAGELFFGEGSRLTVL.

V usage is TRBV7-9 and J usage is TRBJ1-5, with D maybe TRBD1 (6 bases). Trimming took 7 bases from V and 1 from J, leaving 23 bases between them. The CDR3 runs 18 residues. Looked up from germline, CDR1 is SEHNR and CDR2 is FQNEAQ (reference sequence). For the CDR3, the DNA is TGTGCCAGCAACCCCCAACGTACAGGGAGCACGAGCAATCAGCCCCAGCATTTT. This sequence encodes CASNPQRTGSTSNQPQHF. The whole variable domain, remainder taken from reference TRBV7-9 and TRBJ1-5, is DTGVSQNPRHKITKRGQNVTFRCDPISEHNRLYWYRQTLGQGPEFLTYFQNEAQLEKSRLLSDRFSAERPKGSFSTLEIQRTEQGDSAMYLCASNPQRTGSTSNQPQHFGDGTRLSIL.

The CDR3 coding sequence is TGTGCCTGGAGTCCCGCCAACCCAGGGGTTTCTAACTATGGCTACACCTTC. This gives the protein CAWSPANPGVSNYGYTF. J is TRBJ1-2 and V is TRBV30; D may be TRBD1 (6 bases). This CDR3 comprises 17 residues. V lost 2 bases to trimming and J lost 0 bases, with 19 bases between them. Germline CDR1 reads GTSNPN; CDR2 reads SVGIG (reference sequence).

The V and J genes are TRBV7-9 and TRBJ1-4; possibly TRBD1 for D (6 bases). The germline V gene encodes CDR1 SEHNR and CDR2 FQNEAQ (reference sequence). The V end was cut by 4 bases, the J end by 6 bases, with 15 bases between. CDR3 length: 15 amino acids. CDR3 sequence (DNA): TGTGCCAGCAGCTCCTCCGGGGGGCTTTATGAAAAACTGTTTTTT. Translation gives CASSSSGGLYEKLFF.

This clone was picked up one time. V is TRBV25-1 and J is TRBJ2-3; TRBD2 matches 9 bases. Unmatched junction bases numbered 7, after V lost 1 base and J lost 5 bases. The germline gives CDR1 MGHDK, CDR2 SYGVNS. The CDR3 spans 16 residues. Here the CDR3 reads CASSEFSGSSGDTQYF. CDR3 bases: TGTGCCAGCAGTGAATTTAGCGGGAGTTCAGGAGATACGCAGTATTTT. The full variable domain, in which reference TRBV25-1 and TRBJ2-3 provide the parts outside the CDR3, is EADIYQTPRYLVIGTGKKITLECSQTMGHDKMYWYQQDPGMELHLIHYSYGVNSTEKGDLSSESTVSRIRTEHFPLTLESARPSHTSQYLCASSEFSGSSGDTQYFGPGTRLTVL.

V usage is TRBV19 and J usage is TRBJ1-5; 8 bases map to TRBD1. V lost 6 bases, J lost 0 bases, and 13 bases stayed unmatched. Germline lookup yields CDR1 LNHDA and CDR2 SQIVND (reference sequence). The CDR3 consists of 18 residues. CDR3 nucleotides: TGTGCCAGTAGCCGGACAGGGCGGGGTACATATAGCAATCAGCCCCAGCATTTT. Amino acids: CASSRTGRGTYSNQPQHF.

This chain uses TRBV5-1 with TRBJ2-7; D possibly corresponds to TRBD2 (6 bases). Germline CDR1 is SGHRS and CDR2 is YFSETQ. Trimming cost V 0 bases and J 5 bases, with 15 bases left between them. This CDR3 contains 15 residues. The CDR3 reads CASSLAVGGVNEQYF. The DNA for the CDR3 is TGCGCCAGCAGCTTGGCCGTGGGAGGAGTCAACGAGCAGTACTTC.